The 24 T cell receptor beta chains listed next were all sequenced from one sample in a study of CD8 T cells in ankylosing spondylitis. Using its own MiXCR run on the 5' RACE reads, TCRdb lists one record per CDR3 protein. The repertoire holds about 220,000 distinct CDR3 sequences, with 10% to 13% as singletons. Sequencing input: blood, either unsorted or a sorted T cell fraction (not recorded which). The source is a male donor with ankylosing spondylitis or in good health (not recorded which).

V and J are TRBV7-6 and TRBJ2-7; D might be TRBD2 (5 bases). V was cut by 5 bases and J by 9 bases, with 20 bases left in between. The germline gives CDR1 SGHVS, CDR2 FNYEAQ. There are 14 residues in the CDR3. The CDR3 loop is CASSPGSPTSGQYF. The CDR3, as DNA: TGTGCCAGCAGCCCGGGAAGCCCTACGAGCGGGCAGTACTTC.

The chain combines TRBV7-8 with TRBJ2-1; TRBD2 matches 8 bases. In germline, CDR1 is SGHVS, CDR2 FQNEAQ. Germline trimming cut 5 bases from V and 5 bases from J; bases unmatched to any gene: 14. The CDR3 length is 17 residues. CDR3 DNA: TGTGCCAGCAGCCGGAATCCTGGCGGGGGGACCGACAATGAGCAGTTCTTC. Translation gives CASSRNPGGGTDNEQFF. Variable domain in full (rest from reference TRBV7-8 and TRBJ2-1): GAGVSQSPRYKVAKRGQDVALRCDPISGHVSLFWYQQALGQGPEFLTYFQNEAQLDKSGLPSDRFFAERPEGSVSTLKIQRTQQEDSAVYLCASSRNPGGGTDNEQFFGPGTRLTVL.

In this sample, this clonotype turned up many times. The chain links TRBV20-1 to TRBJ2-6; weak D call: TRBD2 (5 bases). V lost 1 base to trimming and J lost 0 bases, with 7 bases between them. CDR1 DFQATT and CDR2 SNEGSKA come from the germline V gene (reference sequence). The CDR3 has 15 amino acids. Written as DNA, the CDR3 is TGCAGTGCTAGAGGGGAGAGCTCTGGGGCCAACGTCCTGACTTTC. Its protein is CSARGESSGANVLTF.

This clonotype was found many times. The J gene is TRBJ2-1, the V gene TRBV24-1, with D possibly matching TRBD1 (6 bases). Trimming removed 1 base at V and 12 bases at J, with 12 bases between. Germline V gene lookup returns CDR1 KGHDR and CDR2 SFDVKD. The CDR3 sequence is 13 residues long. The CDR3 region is CATSDLQQGGQFF. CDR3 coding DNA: TGTGCCACCAGTGATTTACAACAGGGTGGGCAGTTCTTC.

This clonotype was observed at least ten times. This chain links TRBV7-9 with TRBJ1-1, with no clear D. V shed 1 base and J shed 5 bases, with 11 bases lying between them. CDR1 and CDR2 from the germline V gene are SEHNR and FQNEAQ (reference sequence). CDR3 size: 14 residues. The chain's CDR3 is CASSLGPDGTEAFF. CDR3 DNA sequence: TGTGCCAGCAGCTTAGGTCCTGACGGGACTGAAGCTTTCTTT.

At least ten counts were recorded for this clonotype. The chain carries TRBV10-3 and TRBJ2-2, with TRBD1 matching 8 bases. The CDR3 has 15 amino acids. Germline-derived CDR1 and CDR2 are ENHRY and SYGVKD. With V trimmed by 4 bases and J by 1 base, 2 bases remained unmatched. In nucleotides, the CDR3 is TGTGCCATCAGTGTTGGACAGGGGAACACCGGGGAGCTGTTTTTT. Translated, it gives CAISVGQGNTGELFF.

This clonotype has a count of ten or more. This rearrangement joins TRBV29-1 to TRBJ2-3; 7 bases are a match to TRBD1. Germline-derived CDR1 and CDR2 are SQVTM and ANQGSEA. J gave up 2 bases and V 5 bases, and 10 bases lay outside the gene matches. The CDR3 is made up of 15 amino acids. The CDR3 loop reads CSVTLRDRNTDTQYF. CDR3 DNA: TGCAGCGTTACTCTCCGGGACAGAAACACAGATACGCAGTATTTT.

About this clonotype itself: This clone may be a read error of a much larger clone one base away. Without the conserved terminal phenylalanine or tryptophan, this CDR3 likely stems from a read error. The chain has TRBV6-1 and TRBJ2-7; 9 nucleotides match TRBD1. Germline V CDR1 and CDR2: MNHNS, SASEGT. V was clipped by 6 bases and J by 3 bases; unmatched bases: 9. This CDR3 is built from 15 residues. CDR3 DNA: TGTGCCAGCAGCCCCCACGGGACAGGGCGCTACGAGCAGTACTCC. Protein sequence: CASSPHGTGRYEQYS.

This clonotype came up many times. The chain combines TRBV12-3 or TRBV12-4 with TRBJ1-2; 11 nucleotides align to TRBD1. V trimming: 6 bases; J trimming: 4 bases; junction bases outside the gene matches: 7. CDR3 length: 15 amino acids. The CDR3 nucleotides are TGTGCCAGCAGCCTGGGACAGGGGGAAACCTATGGCTACACCTTC. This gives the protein CASSLGQGETYGYTF.

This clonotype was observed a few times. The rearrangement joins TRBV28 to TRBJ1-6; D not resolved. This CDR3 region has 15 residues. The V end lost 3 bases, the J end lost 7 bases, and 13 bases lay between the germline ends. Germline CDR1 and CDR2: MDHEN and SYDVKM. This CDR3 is CASSFRFRQNSPLHF. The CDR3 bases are TGTGCCAGCAGTTTCCGTTTCCGTCAAAATTCACCCCTCCACTTT.

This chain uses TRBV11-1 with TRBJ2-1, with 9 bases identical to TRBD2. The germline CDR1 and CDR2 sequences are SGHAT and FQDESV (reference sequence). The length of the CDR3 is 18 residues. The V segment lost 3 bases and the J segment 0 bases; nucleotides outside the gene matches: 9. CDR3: CASSFSLAGSSSYNEQFF. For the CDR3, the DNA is TGTGCCAGCAGCTTTTCCCTAGCGGGGTCCAGCTCCTACAATGAGCAGTTCTTC. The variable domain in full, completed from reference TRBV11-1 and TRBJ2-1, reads EAEVAQSPRYKITEKSQAVAFWCDPISGHATLYWYRQILGQGPELLVQFQDESVVDDSQLPKDRFSAERLKGVDSTLKIQPAELGDSAMYLCASSFSLAGSSSYNEQFFGPGTRLTVL.

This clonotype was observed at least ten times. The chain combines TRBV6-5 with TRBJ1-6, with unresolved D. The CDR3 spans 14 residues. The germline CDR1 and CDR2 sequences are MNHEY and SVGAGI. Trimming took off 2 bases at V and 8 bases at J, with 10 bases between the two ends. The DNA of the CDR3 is TGTGCCAGCAGTTACGAACAGAATTATTCACCCCTCCACTTT. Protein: CASSYEQNYSPLHF.

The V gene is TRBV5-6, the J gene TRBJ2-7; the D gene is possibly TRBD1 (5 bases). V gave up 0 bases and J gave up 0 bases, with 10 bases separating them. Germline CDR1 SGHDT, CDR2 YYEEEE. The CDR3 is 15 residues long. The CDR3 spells CASSLGTWSSYEQYF. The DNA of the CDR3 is TGTGCCAGCAGCTTGGGGACATGGAGCTCCTACGAGCAGTACTTC. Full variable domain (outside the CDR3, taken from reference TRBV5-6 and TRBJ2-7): DAGVTQSPTHLIKTRGQQVTLRCSPKSGHDTVSWYQQALGQGPQFIFQYYEEEERQRGNFPDRFSGHQFPNYSSELNVNALLLGDSALYLCASSLGTWSSYEQYFGPGTRLTVT.

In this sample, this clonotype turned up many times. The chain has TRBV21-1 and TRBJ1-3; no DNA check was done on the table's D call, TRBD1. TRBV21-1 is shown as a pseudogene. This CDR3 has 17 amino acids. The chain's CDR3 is CASSKVSLTGHGNTIYF. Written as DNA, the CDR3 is TGTGCCAGCAGCAAAGTTTCTCTGACAGGTCATGGAAACACCATATATTTT.

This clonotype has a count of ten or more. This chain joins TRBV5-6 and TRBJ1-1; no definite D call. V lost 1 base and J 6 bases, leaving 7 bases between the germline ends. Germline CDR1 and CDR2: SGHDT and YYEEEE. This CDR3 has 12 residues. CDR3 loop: CASSLRGSEAFF. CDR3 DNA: TGTGCCAGCAGCTTGCGGGGTTCTGAAGCTTTCTTT.

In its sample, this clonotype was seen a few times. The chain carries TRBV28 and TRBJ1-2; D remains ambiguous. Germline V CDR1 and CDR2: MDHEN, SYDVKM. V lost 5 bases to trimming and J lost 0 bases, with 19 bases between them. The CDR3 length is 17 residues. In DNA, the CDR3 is TGTGCCAGCAGTCCCCCGGGTCTTAACCCAACTAACTATGGCTACACCTTC. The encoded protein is CASSPPGLNPTNYGYTF.

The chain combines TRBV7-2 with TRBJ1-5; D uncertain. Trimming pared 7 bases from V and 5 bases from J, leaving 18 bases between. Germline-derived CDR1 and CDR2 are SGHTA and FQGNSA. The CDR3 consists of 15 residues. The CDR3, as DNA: TGTGCCAGCACCCCCACGGTCAGCGAATATCAGCCCCAGCATTTT. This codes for CASTPTVSEYQPQHF.

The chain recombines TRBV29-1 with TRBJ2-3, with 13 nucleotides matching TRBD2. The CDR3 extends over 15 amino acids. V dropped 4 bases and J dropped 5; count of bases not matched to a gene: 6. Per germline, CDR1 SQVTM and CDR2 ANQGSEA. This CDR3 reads CSVVLAGGPRDTQYF. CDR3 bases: TGCAGCGTTGTACTAGCGGGGGGGCCCCGAGATACGCAGTATTTT.

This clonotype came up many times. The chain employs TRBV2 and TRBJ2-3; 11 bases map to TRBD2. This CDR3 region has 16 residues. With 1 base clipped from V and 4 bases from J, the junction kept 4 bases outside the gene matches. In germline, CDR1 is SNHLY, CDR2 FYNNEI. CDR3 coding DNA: TGTGCCAGCAGTGAAGGGATAGCGGGGGGGTCAGATACGCAGTATTTT. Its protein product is CASSEGIAGGSDTQYF.

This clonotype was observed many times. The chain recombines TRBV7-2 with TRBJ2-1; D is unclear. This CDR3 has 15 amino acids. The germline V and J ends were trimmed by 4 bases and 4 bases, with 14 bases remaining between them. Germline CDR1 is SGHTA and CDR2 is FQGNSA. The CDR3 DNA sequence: TGTGCCAGCAGCTCCGAGTGGACGACTTACAATGAGCAGTTCTTC. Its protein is CASSSEWTTYNEQFF.

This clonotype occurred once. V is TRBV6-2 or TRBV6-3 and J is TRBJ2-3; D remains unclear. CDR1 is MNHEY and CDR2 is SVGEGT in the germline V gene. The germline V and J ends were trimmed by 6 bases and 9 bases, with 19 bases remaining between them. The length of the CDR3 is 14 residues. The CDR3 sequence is CASSPHNLRTTQYF. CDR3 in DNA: TGTGCCAGCAGCCCCCACAATCTCCGGACCACGCAGTATTTT.

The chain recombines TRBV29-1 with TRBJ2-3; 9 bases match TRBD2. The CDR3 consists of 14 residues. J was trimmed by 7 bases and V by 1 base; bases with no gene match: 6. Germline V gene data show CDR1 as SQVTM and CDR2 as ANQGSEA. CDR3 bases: TGCAGCGTTGAAGGGCTAGCGGGGCCGAATACGCAGTATTTT. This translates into CSVEGLAGPNTQYF.

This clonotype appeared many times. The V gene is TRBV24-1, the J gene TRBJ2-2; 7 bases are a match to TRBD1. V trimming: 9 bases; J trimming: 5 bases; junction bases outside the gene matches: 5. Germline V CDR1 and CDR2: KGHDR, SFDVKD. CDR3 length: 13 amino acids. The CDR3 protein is CATLGTETGELFF. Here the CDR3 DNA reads TGTGCCACCCTCGGGACAGAGACCGGGGAGCTGTTTTTT.

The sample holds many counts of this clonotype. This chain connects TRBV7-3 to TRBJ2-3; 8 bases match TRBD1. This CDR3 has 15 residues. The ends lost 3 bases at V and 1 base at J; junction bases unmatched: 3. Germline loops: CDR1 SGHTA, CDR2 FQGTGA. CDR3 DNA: TGTGCCAGCAGCTTGACAGGGGTGGGCACAGATACGCAGTATTTT. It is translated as CASSLTGVGTDTQYF.